This TCR beta chain was obtained from a study of OX40 agonist ivuxolimab in advanced cancers. Study background: Ivuxolimab doses were 0.01, 0.1, 0.3, 1.5, 3 or 10 mg/kg every 2 weeks.

CDR1 and CDR2 (germline): SGHTA, FQGNSA. This CDR3 is 19 amino acids long. With V trimmed by 5 bases and J by 0 bases, 16 bases remained unmatched. Repertoires were generated with immunoSEQ multiplex PCR, while TCRdb's copy carries only in-frame clones and drops some. The table lists over 90,000 clones, 86% of them singletons. Note on this clone: Its antigen is unknown.

Study results and limitations: Individuals who were partial responders at 0.1-3.0 mg/kg had clonal expansion that ranked among the lowest. Compared with CD4+, CD8+ T cells on average had more expanded clones. In the 0.1 to 3.0 mg/kg range, CD4+ and CD8+ blood T cells had expanded clonally by week 6.

The receptor comes from an adult with an advanced solid tumor such as melanoma, head and neck, liver or kidney cancer. The sample consisted of CD4+ or CD8+ T cells sorted from blood, taken in a trial of the OX40 agonist ivuxolimab. This rearrangement joins TRBV7-2 to TRBJ2-1; 7 bases are a match to TRBD1. The DNA of the CDR3 is TGTGCCAGCAGCCCTCGGACAGGTTCCCGAGTAGTCTCCTACAATGAGCAGTTCTTC. Its protein product is CASSPRTGSRVVSYNEQFF.